The rows below give T cell receptor beta chains drawn from one sample of a study of early T cells in non-severe SARS-CoV-2 infection. A single record per CDR3 protein comes from TCRdb applying MiXCR to the 5' RACE reads. The sample has about 31,000 distinct CDR3 sequences, 7.1% seen once. Sequences were derived from whole blood, sampled at baseline. The source of these receptors is an adult who was a healthcare worker with PCR-confirmed SARS-CoV-2 infection or an uninfected control (not recorded which). CDR3s include the opening cysteine and the closing phenylalanine or tryptophan. The D gene is left open where the match is weak. Only some rows state a clone size, as once, few, many or a class for expanded clones.

size,J,V,D,DNA,CDR3
many,TRBJ2-1,TRBV4-1,NA,TGCGCCAGCAGCCAAGATCCGGGGGGCACCTACAATGAGCAGTTCTTC,CASSQDPGGTYNEQFF
NA,TRBJ1-5,TRBV4-3,NA,TGCGCCAGCAGCCAAGATTTTCAGGCCAATCAGCCCCAGCATTTT,CASSQDFQANQPQHF
few,TRBJ1-2,TRBV20-1,NA,TGCAGTGCTAGAACTCAAACAGGGAGCTATGGCTACACCTTC,CSARTQTGSYGYTF
NA,TRBJ2-3,TRBV27,TRBD2,TGTGCCAGCAGTTTTAGCGGGAGCGGGTATACGCAGTATTTT,CASSFSGSGYTQYF
many,TRBJ2-2,TRBV7-3,NA,TGTGCCAGCAGCCTCGGAGGGACAGCAATTACCGGGGAGCTGTTTTTT,CASSLGGTAITGELFF
few,TRBJ1-2,TRBV28,NA,TGTGCCAGCAGTTTATATGGGGGCGCGGATGGCTACACCTTC,CASSLYGGADGYTF
few,TRBJ2-6,TRBV5-6,NA,TGTGCCAGCAGCTTGGATTACTACTCTGGGGCCAACGTCCTGACTTTC,CASSLDYYSGANVLTF
NA,TRBJ1-5,TRBV21-1,NA,TGTGCCAGCAGCGCGGGGACGAATAGCAATCAGCCCCAGCATTTT,CASSAGTNSNQPQHF
few,TRBJ2-5,TRBV15,TRBD1,TGTGCCACCAGTCGGCTCCGGACAGGGGGAGAGACCCAGTACTTC,CATSRLRTGGETQYF
many,TRBJ1-5,TRBV5-6,NA,TGTGCCAGCAGTACAGGTACCGCGCAGCCCCAGCATTTT,CASSTGTAQPQHF
NA,TRBJ2-1,TRBV5-4,NA,TGTGCCAGCAGCTTGGGGGCCTCCGACAATGAGCAGTTCTTC,CASSLGASDNEQFF
NA,TRBJ1-5,TRBV27,TRBD1,TGTGCCAGCAGCTTGACAGGGGATTACGATCAGCCCCAGCATTTT,CASSLTGDYDQPQHF
NA,TRBJ2-1,TRBV12-5,TRBD1,TGTGCTAGTGGTTTGGTACTGCCCAATTTAGGAAAGGGACAGGGAAGGAATGAGCAGTTCTTC,CASGLVLPNLGKGQGRNEQFF
few,TRBJ2-4,TRBV20-1,TRBD1,TGCAGTGCCACCCCACACGGGACAGAAAACATTCAGTACTTC,CSATPHGTENIQYF
many,TRBJ2-1,TRBV11-3,TRBD1,TGTGCCAGCAGCACTCGGGACAGGGACAATGAGCAGTTCTTC,CASSTRDRDNEQFF
few,TRBJ2-2,TRBV12-3/TRBV12-4,TRBD1,TGTGCCAGCAGTAGGACAGGGGCGTACACCGGGGAGCTGTTTTTT,CASSRTGAYTGELFF
NA,TRBJ2-5,TRBV7-6,TRBD1,TGTGCCAGCAGCTTAGCCGGGACAGGGTTAGAGACCCAGTACTTC,CASSLAGTGLETQYF
NA,TRBJ2-1,TRBV19,TRBD2,TGTGCCAGTAGTGAGACTAGCGGGCTTGAGCAGTTCTTC,CASSETSGLEQFF
many,TRBJ1-2,TRBV7-9,TRBD1,TGTGCCAGCAGCTTAGCGCTTGCACAGGGGCTTGAGGGCTACACCTTC,CASSLALAQGLEGYTF
few,TRBJ2-1,TRBV10-2,NA,TGCGCCAGCAGTGGGATAGGTCACGAGCAGTTCTTC,CASSGIGHEQFF
NA,TRBJ2-5,TRBV7-9,NA,TGTGCCAGCAGCTTAATTGGGTCCAGGGAAGAGACCCAGTACTTC,CASSLIGSREETQYF
medium-sized,TRBJ2-3,TRBV12-3/TRBV12-4,TRBD1,TGTGCCAGCAGTTTTCGACAGGGAAGTGGCGATACGCAGTATTTT,CASSFRQGSGDTQYF
many,TRBJ1-6,TRBV7-2,NA,TGTGCGAGCGGGGGATATAATTCACCCCTCCACTTT,CASGGYNSPLHF
many,TRBJ1-1,TRBV29-1,NA,TGCAGCGTTGGAGGGCGGCAGTTGACTGAAGCTTTCTTT,CSVGGRQLTEAFF
many,TRBJ2-1,TRBV11-2,NA,TGTGCCAGCAGCTTATTATGGGGTAGTATGTCCAATGAGCAGTTCTTC,CASSLLWGSMSNEQFF
many,TRBJ2-3,TRBV7-2,NA,TGTGCCAGCAGCTTAGTAGGTAGCACAGATACGCAGTATTTT,CASSLVGSTDTQYF
NA,TRBJ2-2,TRBV12-3/TRBV12-4,NA,TGTGCCAGCAGTTTGGGGGGAAAAGGGGAGCTGTTTTTT,CASSLGGKGELFF
few,TRBJ2-2,TRBV29-1,NA,TGCAGCGTTGAACGGCAGACCGGGGAGCTGTTTTTT,CSVERQTGELFF
few,TRBJ2-3,TRBV20-1,TRBD2,TGCAGTGCCGTACCCGCTAGCGGGAGCCCAGATACGCAGTATTTT,CSAVPASGSPDTQYF
NA,TRBJ1-5,TRBV24-1,NA,TGTGCCACCGGACGTGGAGATAGCAATCAGCCCCAGCATTTT,CATGRGDSNQPQHF
many,TRBJ2-1,TRBV19,TRBD2,TGTGCCAGTAGTATAGCGGGAGGACGACGATACTCCTACAATGAGCAGTTCTTC,CASSIAGGRRYSYNEQFF
NA,TRBJ2-3,TRBV20-1,NA,TGCAGTGCCGCTTCAATGGGAGTAGGAACAGATACGCAGTATTTT,CSAASMGVGTDTQYF
many,TRBJ2-7,TRBV11-1,TRBD2,TGTGCCAGCAGCCCGCTGAGCGGGAGTGTGACCGAGCAGTACTTC,CASSPLSGSVTEQYF
few,TRBJ2-3,TRBV13,NA,TGTGCCAGCAGCGGTTCCGGGGTCGGCCCCACAGATACGCAGTATTTT,CASSGSGVGPTDTQYF
many,TRBJ2-1,TRBV12-3/TRBV12-4,TRBD2,TGTGCCAGCAGTTTAGGTAGCGGGGGATTTTTTGGCTCCTACAATGAGCAGTTCTTC,CASSLGSGGFFGSYNEQFF
NA,TRBJ2-5,TRBV30,TRBD1,TGTGCCTGGAGTGTGGGGACAGGGGTTCTCCGAGAGACCCAGTACTTC,CAWSVGTGVLRETQYF
NA,TRBJ2-5,TRBV11-1,NA,TGTGCCAGCAGCTTAGAGGCTTGGCAGGACCAAGAGACCCAGTACTTC,CASSLEAWQDQETQYF
many,TRBJ1-5,TRBV25-1,TRBD1,TGTGCCAGCAGAGAGGGGGCAGGTCAGCCCCAGCATTTT,CASREGAGQPQHF
many,TRBJ2-1,TRBV10-3,TRBD2,TGTGCCATCAGTAAGGGACTAGACAATGAGCAGTTCTTC,CAISKGLDNEQFF
many,TRBJ2-5,TRBV29-1,NA,TGCAGCGCCGGGAGCCGGGACGGAGGGAAAGAGACCCAGTACTTC,CSAGSRDGGKETQYF
NA,TRBJ2-3,TRBV28,NA,TGTGCCAGCAGATCCCAATCCACGCACACAGATACGCAGTATTTT,CASRSQSTHTDTQYF
many,TRBJ1-4,TRBV19,NA,TGTGCCAGTAATCATAACGGTAAACTGTTTTTT,CASNHNGKLFF
few,TRBJ1-4,TRBV5-1,TRBD1,TGCGCCAGCAGCAGGGACAGTAATCGCGAAAAACTGTTTTTT,CASSRDSNREKLFF
once,TRBJ2-1,TRBV5-6,TRBD2,TGTGCCAGCAGCTTGGCCTCTCGACTAGCGAATGAGCAGTTCTTC,CASSLASRLANEQFF
NA,TRBJ2-3,TRBV7-2,NA,TGTGCCAGCAGCTTAGGTCAGGGTACGGGACCTCGGTATTTT,CASSLGQGTGPRYF
many,TRBJ2-1,TRBV29-1,NA,TGCAGCGTCGACAGATACAATGAGCAGTTCTTC,CSVDRYNEQFF
few,TRBJ2-2,TRBV10-3,NA,TGTGCCATCAGTGAGTCGAGGAGTAGCGAGAACACCGGGGAGCTGTTTTTT,CAISESRSSENTGELFF
NA,TRBJ2-6,TRBV24-1,NA,TGTGCCACCAGTGATACTAGCTCTGGGGCCAACGTCCTGACTTTC,CATSDTSSGANVLTF
NA,TRBJ2-1,TRBV9,TRBD2,TGTGCCAGCAGCGTGACTAGCGGGAGTATGGTTGAGCAGTTCTTC,CASSVTSGSMVEQFF
NA,TRBJ2-5,TRBV27,NA,TGTGCCAGCAGTTTAAAGTCACTACCCCCCCAAGAGACCCAGTACTTC,CASSLKSLPPQETQYF
many,TRBJ1-1,TRBV12-3/TRBV12-4,NA,TGTGCCAGCAGTTTCTGGGGGACTGAAGCTTTCTTT,CASSFWGTEAFF
NA,TRBJ2-6,TRBV7-2,NA,TGTGCCAGCAGCCCGGGTCGTGCCAACGTCCTGACTTTC,CASSPGRANVLTF
few,TRBJ2-1,TRBV6-2/TRBV6-3,TRBD2,TGTGCCAGCAGTGGGACTAGCGAGTCCAATGAGCAGTTCTTC,CASSGTSESNEQFF
many,TRBJ2-7,TRBV12-3/TRBV12-4,NA,TGTGCCAGCAGTATCGGACTCGGCCCCTACGAGCAGTACTTC,CASSIGLGPYEQYF
NA,TRBJ2-1,TRBV6-5,TRBD2,TGTGCCAGCAGCTACGCCCTTGGCGGGAGCTACAATGAGCAGTTCTTC,CASSYALGGSYNEQFF
NA,TRBJ2-2,TRBV7-2,TRBD1,TGTGCCAGCAGCTTACTCCCCCCGGGACAGGGAGGTAACACCGGGGAGCTGTTTTTT,CASSLLPPGQGGNTGELFF
NA,TRBJ1-2,TRBV7-3,NA,TGTGCCAGCAGCTTCCCGGGCCCCCAAATCCCCTATGGCTACACCTTC,CASSFPGPQIPYGYTF
many,TRBJ1-1,TRBV10-3,NA,TGTGCCATCAGTGAGTCTCCGAACACTGAAGCTTTCTTT,CAISESPNTEAFF
many,TRBJ2-7,TRBV18,NA,TGTGCCAGCTCACCCCTACAATCCTGGGAAAGCTACGAGCAGTACTTC,CASSPLQSWESYEQYF